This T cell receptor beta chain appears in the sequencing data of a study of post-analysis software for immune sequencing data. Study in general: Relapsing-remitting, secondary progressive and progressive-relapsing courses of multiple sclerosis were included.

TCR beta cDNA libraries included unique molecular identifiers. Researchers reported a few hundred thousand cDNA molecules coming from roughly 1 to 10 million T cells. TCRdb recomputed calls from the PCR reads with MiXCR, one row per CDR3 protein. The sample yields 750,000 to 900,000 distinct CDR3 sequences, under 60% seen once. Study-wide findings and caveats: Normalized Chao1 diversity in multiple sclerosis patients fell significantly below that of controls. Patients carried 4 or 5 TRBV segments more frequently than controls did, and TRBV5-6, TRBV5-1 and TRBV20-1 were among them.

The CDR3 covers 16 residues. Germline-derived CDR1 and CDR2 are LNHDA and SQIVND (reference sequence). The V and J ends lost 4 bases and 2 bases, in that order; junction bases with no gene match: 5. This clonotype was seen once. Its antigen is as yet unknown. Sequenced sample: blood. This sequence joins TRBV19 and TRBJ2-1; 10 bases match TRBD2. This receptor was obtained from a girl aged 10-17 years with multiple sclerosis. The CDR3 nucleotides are TGTGCCAGTAGTACTAGCGGGAGAGTAACCTACAATGAGCAGTTCTTC. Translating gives CASSTSGRVTYNEQFF.